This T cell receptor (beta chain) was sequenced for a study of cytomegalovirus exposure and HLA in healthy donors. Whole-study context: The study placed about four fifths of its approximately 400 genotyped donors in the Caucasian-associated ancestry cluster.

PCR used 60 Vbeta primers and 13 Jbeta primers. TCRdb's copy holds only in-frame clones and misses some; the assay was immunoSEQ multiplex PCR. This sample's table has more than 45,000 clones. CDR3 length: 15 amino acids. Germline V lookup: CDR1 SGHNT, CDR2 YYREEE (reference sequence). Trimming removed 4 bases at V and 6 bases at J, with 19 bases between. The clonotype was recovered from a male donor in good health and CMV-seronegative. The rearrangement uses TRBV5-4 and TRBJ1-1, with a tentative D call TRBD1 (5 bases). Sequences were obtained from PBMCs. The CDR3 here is CASSPGGRAWAEAFF. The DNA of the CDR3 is TGTGCCAGCAGCCCTGGGGGGAGGGCCTGGGCTGAAGCTTTCTTT.